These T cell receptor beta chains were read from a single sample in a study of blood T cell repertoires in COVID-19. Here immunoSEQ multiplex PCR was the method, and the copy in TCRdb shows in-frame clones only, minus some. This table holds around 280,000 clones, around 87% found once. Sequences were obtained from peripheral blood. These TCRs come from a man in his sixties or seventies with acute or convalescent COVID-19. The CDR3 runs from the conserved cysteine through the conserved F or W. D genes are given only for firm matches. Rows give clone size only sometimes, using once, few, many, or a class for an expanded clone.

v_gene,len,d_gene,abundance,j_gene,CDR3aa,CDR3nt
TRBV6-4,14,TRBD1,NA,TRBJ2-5,CASSDSTGKETQYF,TGTGCCAGCAGTGACTCGACAGGGAAGGAGACCCAGTACTTC
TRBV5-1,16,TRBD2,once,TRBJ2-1,CASSFGAGSSYNEQFF,TGCGCCAGCAGCTTTGGAGCGGGGAGCTCCTACAATGAGCAGTTCTTC
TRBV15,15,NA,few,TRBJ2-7,CATSDGALSSYEQYF,TGTGCCACCAGCGATGGAGCGCTTAGCTCCTACGAGCAGTACTTC
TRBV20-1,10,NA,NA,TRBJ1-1,CSAGYSEAFF,TGCAGTGCTGGTTACAGTGAAGCTTTCTTT
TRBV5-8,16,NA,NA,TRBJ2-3,CASSLARASSTDTQYF,TGTGCCAGCAGCTTGGCCAGGGCGTCTAGCACAGATACGCAGTATTTT
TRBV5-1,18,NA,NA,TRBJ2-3,CASSLGWEGARGTDTQYF,TGCGCCAGCAGCTTGGGCTGGGAGGGAGCGAGGGGGACAGATACGCAGTATTTT
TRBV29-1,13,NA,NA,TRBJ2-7,CSVGAYRVGEQYF,TGCAGCGTTGGAGCCTACAGGGTCGGCGAGCAGTACTTC
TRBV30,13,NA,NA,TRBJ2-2,CAWRAGNTGELFF,TGTGCCTGGAGAGCAGGGAACACCGGGGAGCTGTTTTTT
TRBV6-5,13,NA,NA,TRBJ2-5,CASTSPGKETQYF,TGTGCCAGCACCTCTCCAGGGAAGGAGACCCAGTACTTC
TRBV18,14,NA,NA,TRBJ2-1,CASSHSTVYNEQFF,TGTGCCAGCTCACACTCGACAGTGTACAATGAGCAGTTCTTC
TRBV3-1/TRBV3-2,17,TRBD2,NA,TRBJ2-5,CASSQRLGGGEWETQYF,TGTGCCAGCAGCCAGCGACTTGGGGGGGGTGAGTGGGAGACCCAGTACTTC
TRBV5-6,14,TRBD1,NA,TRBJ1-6,CASTQTGVNSPLHF,TGTGCCAGCACCCAAACAGGGGTTAATTCACCCCTCCACTTT
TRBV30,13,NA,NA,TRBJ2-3,CAWSPQLWDTQYF,TGTGCCTGGAGTCCACAGCTCTGGGATACGCAGTATTTT
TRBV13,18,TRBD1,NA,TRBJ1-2,CASSLLRDRGQANYGYTF,TGTGCCAGCAGCTTACTGCGGGACAGGGGGCAAGCTAACTATGGCTACACCTTC
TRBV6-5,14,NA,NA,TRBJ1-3,CAINRATSGNTIYF,TGTGCCATAAACAGGGCCACCTCTGGAAACACCATATATTTT
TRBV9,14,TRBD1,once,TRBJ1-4,CASSDDRGVEKLFF,TGTGCCAGCAGCGACGACAGGGGAGTTGAAAAACTGTTTTTT
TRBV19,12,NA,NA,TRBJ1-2,CASSIGGNGYTF,TGTGCCAGTAGTATAGGAGGGAATGGCTACACCTTC
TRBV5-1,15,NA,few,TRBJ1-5,CASSLSGHPNQPQHF,TGCGCCAGCAGCTTATCAGGACATCCCAACCAGCCCCAGCATTTT
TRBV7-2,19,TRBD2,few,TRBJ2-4,CASSFDIGAGEPSKNIQYF,TGTGCCAGCAGCTTTGATATTGGGGCGGGGGAACCTTCCAAAAACATTCAGTACTTC